The rows below give T cell receptor beta chains drawn from one sample of a study of T cell repertoires in cytomegalovirus infection. One entry per CDR3 protein results from TCRdb running MiXCR on the reads. The table lists a few hundred thousand distinct CDR3 sequences, about a sixth of them singletons, with around half in the top ten. Sequenced sample: CD8+ T cells from PBMCs. The receptors here all came from a human donor in good health (CMV status not recorded). Some clones in this sample may be carry-over from other donors' samples. Each CDR3 is given with its conserved first and last residue. D genes are given only for firm matches. Clone size is shown for a subset of rows, as once, few, many or a class of expanded clone.

>TRBV2|TRBJ1-1|few|-
TGTGCCAGCAGTGATCGGCGTAGGGGGAACACTGAAGCTTTCTTT
CASSDRRRGNTEAFF
>TRBV7-2|TRBJ2-7|many|TRBD1
TGTGCCAGCAGCTCCACATACAGGGGCGCCTACGAGCAGTACTTC
CASSSTYRGAYEQYF
>TRBV29-1|TRBJ2-7|-|-
TGCAGCGTTGGTGAAGGGGGGGCCTACGAGCAGTACTTC
CSVGEGGAYEQYF
>TRBV15|TRBJ2-2|few|TRBD1
TGTGCCACCAGCACTCGGACAGGTTCCTACACCGGGGAGCTGTTTTTT
CATSTRTGSYTGELFF
>TRBV19|TRBJ2-7|-|-
TGTGCCAGTAGTATTCCCGGGTCCTACGAGCAGTACTTC
CASSIPGSYEQYF
>TRBV4-2|TRBJ2-1|few|-
TGTGCCAGCAGCCAAGGTGGCTGGGCCGAGGATGAGCAGTTCTTC
CASSQGGWAEDEQFF
>TRBV5-5|TRBJ2-1|many|TRBD2
TGTGCCAGCAGCTTGGGGCTAGCGGGGACGGATGAGCAGTTCTTC
CASSLGLAGTDEQFF
>TRBV5-1|TRBJ2-1|once|TRBD2
TGCGCCAGCAGCTTGCCTAGCGGGGCAACTGACAATGAGCAGTTCTTC
CASSLPSGATDNEQFF
>TRBV7-7|TRBJ2-3|many|TRBD2
TGTGCTACCTCGAAGGTAGTAGCGGGGTCGGAAGATACGCAGTATTTT
CATSKVVAGSEDTQYF
>TRBV6-2/TRBV6-3|TRBJ1-5|many|TRBD1
TGTGCCAGCTGGACAGGGTGGGATCAGCCCCAGCATTTT
CASWTGWDQPQHF
>TRBV29-1|TRBJ2-1|-|TRBD2
TGCAGCGTTGAAGCTAGCGGCTGGGGGAACAATGAGCAGTTCTTC
CSVEASGWGNNEQFF
>TRBV4-1|TRBJ2-1|many|TRBD2
TGCGCCAGCAGCCAACCCGGGACTAGCGGGGGGGGAAGCTCCTACAATGAGCAGTTCTTC
CASSQPGTSGGGSSYNEQFF
>TRBV7-6|TRBJ2-1|few|TRBD2
TGTGCCAGCAGCTTAGGGACTAGCGGGGGGTCACCTTACAATGAGCAGTTCTTC
CASSLGTSGGSPYNEQFF
>TRBV29-1|TRBJ2-7|few|-
TGCAGCGTTATCACCGGGACCCCCTACGAGCAGTACTTC
CSVITGTPYEQYF
>TRBV4-1|TRBJ2-1|-|-
TGCGCCAGCAGCCGGACGGAGTCATACAATGAGCAGTTCTTC
CASSRTESYNEQFF
>TRBV14|TRBJ2-1|-|TRBD1
TGTGCCAGCAGCCCCGGACAGGGGTGGGACGATGAGCAGTTCTTC
CASSPGQGWDDEQFF
>TRBV27|TRBJ2-2|many|-
TGTGCCAGCAGTGAGCGTACCGGGGAGCTGTTTTTT
CASSERTGELFF
>TRBV7-8|TRBJ1-1|many|-
TGTGCCAGCAGCTGGCCGAAGGAAGGGTTCCCCCGCCAGAACACTGAAGCTTTCTTT
CASSWPKEGFPRQNTEAFF
>TRBV4-1|TRBJ2-2|few|-
TGCGCCAGCAGCCAAGACGCTTTGGCCGGGGAGCTGTTTTTT
CASSQDALAGELFF
>TRBV6-6|TRBJ1-6|few|-
TGTGCCAGCAGCCGAGAAGTACCCCGGGGACGGTCACCCCTCCACTTT
CASSREVPRGRSPLHF
>TRBV7-1|TRBJ2-1|-|TRBD1
TGTGCCAACAACTCAGGGGGCTCCTACAATGAGCAGTTCTTC
CANNSGGSYNEQFF
>TRBV5-1|TRBJ2-1|once|-
TGCGCCAGCAGCTTCCGGACAGCCAAGACCTACAATGAGCAGTTCTTC
CASSFRTAKTYNEQFF
>TRBV2|TRBJ1-2|many|TRBD1
TGTGCCAGGATTACACCGGGACAGGGGACGGGCACCTTC
CARITPGQGTGTF
>TRBV6-5|TRBJ2-1|-|TRBD2
TGTGCCAGCAAAACTGGACTAGCGGGGCCCAATGAGCAGTTCTTC
CASKTGLAGPNEQFF
>TRBV5-6|TRBJ1-1|-|-
TGTGCCAGCAGCTTGGGTACCCGGGACCTCACTGAAGCTTTCTTT
CASSLGTRDLTEAFF
>TRBV5-1|TRBJ2-1|once|TRBD2
TGCGCCAGCAGCAGGGGGACTAGCGGGTCCTACAATGAGCAGTTCTTC
CASSRGTSGSYNEQFF
>TRBV5-6|TRBJ2-2|few|-
TGTGCCAGCAGCCTCTGGACGGCTCCGAACACCGGGGAGCTGTTTTTT
CASSLWTAPNTGELFF
>TRBV29-1|TRBJ2-1|few|TRBD2
TGCAGCGTTGGGGGGGGCTCCTACAATGAGCAGTTCTTC
CSVGGGSYNEQFF
>TRBV6-1|TRBJ2-7|many|-
TGTGCCGCGGCAAACAGGGACTACGAGCAGTACTTC
CAAANRDYEQYF
>TRBV28|TRBJ2-2|-|-
TGTGCCAGCATGAAGGACACCGGGGAGCTGTTTTTT
CASMKDTGELFF
>TRBV6-2/TRBV6-3|TRBJ2-1|many|-
TGTGCCAGCAGTTACTCGGACGGATACAATGAGCAGTTCTTC
CASSYSDGYNEQFF
>TRBV15|TRBJ2-2|-|-
TGTGCCACCAGCAGAGGAGAGGTCGGGGAGCTGTTTTTT
CATSRGEVGELFF
>TRBV20-1|TRBJ1-5|few|-
TGCAGTGCTAGAGCGTACTTGGGTAGCAATCAGCCCCAGCATTTT
CSARAYLGSNQPQHF
>TRBV2|TRBJ2-3|many|TRBD1
TGTGCCAGCAGTGACCCCGGACAGGGGGCCCCCACAGATACGCAGTATTTT
CASSDPGQGAPTDTQYF
>TRBV11-2|TRBJ1-1|few|TRBD1
TGTGCCAGCAGCTCAGTCAGGGGGCGGAACACTGAAGCTTTCTTT
CASSSVRGRNTEAFF
>TRBV5-5|TRBJ2-1|-|TRBD1
TGTGCCAGCAACCAACCAGGGGGCTTCGGATACAATGAGCAGTTCTTC
CASNQPGGFGYNEQFF
>TRBV4-3|TRBJ2-7|-|-
TGCGCCAGCAGCCAAGTTTCAGGATCCCCCTACGAGCAGTACTTC
CASSQVSGSPYEQYF
>TRBV4-1|TRBJ2-1|-|TRBD1
TGCGCCAGCAGCCAGGACAGGGGTGAGGGCAATGAGCAGTTCTTC
CASSQDRGEGNEQFF
>TRBV7-8|TRBJ1-1|many|-
TGTGCCAGCAGCTTAGATTGGGGGGCTGAAGCTTTCTTT
CASSLDWGAEAFF
>TRBV7-9|TRBJ1-2|many|-
TGTGCCAGCAGCGGACCGGGGCAGGACTATGGCTACACCTTC
CASSGPGQDYGYTF
>TRBV6-5|TRBJ2-3|few|TRBD2
TGTGCCAGCAGTTACCGGGGGGGACTAGCGGGCACAGATACGCAGTATTTT
CASSYRGGLAGTDTQYF
>TRBV5-8|TRBJ2-3|-|-
TGTGCCAGCAGCTTGGTCCGGTACGTGACCCACCTCACAGATACGCAGTATTTT
CASSLVRYVTHLTDTQYF
>TRBV28|TRBJ2-7|many|TRBD1
TGTGCCAGCAGTTTGTCCGACAGGGGTCCCCTCTACGAGCAGTACTTC
CASSLSDRGPLYEQYF
>TRBV28|TRBJ2-5|many|-
TGTGCCAGCAGTGTAACTAGGGGGGGGACCCAGTACTTC
CASSVTRGGTQYF
>TRBV6-2/TRBV6-3|TRBJ1-1|few|-
TGTGCCAGCATTTATTCTCGGGGGATGAACACTGAAGCTTTCTTT
CASIYSRGMNTEAFF
>TRBV13|TRBJ1-4|many|-
TGTGCCAGCAGCTTCTTGGAGGCGGGGGAAAAACTGTTTTTT
CASSFLEAGEKLFF
>TRBV2|TRBJ2-1|-|-
TGTGCCAGCAGCGTCCAGGGGACCAACCTCTACAATGAGCAGTTCTTC
CASSVQGTNLYNEQFF
>TRBV28|TRBJ1-1|many|-
TGTGCCAGCAGTTCCGAATTAAACAGGGTTAAAGGAGCTTTCTTT
CASSSELNRVKGAFF
>TRBV20-1|TRBJ2-3|-|-
TGCAGTGCCCCCCTGTTGCGAATCACAGATACGCAGTATTTT
CSAPLLRITDTQYF
>TRBV19|TRBJ2-1|-|TRBD2
TGTGCCAGTAGATTCCGCGGGGGAATGAACAATGAGCAGTTCTTC
CASRFRGGMNNEQFF
>TRBV12-5|TRBJ2-2|many|TRBD2
TGTGCTAGTGGTTTTCTCCTAGCGGGGGGCCCTACCACCGGGGAGCTGTTTTTT
CASGFLLAGGPTTGELFF
>TRBV29-1|TRBJ2-7|-|-
TGCAGCGTTGAAACGCTACAGGGTTTGGGGGAGCAGTACTTC
CSVETLQGLGEQYF